This T cell receptor (beta chain) emerged from a study of T cells and Merkel cell carcinoma outcomes. Trimming stripped 0 bases from V and 8 bases from J, with 17 bases between. The germline V gene encodes CDR1 SGHRS and CDR2 YFSETQ. The length of the CDR3 is 16 residues. Sequencing used immunoSEQ multiplex PCR; TCRdb keeps in-frame clones, though not all of them. The sample records about 19,000 clones, approximately 80% being singletons. Findings of the study overall: In Merkel cell carcinoma, repertoire and T-cell density reportedly predicted outcomes.

A word on this clone: Antigen: not known.

This sequence was found in a human donor with Merkel cell carcinoma. The sequencing sample was made of tumor tissue from Merkel cell carcinoma. The chain uses TRBV5-1 and TRBJ2-2, with D perhaps assigned TRBD1 or TRBD2 (5 bases each). The DNA of the CDR3 is TGCGCCAGCAGCTTGGCCTCTCGTGGGACCCCGGGGGAGCTGTTTTTT. Protein sequence: CASSLASRGTPGELFF. Combining the CDR3 with reference TRBV5-1 and TRBJ2-2 gives the whole variable domain KAGVTQTPRYLIKTRGQQVTLSCSPISGHRSVSWYQQTPGQGLQFLFEYFSETQRNKGNFPGRFSGRQFSNSRSEMNVSTLELGDSALYLCASSLASRGTPGELFFGEGSRLTVL.